Presented here are 18 T cell receptor beta chains from one specimen sequenced in a study of cytomegalovirus exposure and HLA in healthy donors. Researchers ran the PCR with 60 Vbeta and 13 Jbeta primers. The table came from immunoSEQ multiplex PCR; TCRdb's copy has only in-frame clones and leaves some out. This table holds 62,000 or so clones, about 80% found once. Sequenced material: PBMCs. The receptors were gathered from a man aged 25 to 45 in good health and CMV-seronegative.

This chain links TRBV10-3 with TRBJ1-2; a possible D gene is TRBD1 (6 bases). V lost 1 base and J 2 bases, leaving 8 bases between the germline ends. This CDR3 spans 14 amino acids. The germline V gene encodes CDR1 ENHRY and CDR2 SYGVKD. The CDR3 protein is CAISELQGNYGYTF. The CDR3 DNA reads TGTGCCATCAGTGAGTTACAGGGAAACTATGGCTACACCTTC.

The chain links TRBV7-3 to TRBJ2-2; D is undetermined. The CDR3 runs 15 residues. Germline values: CDR1 SGHTA, CDR2 FQGTGA. The V gene lost 2 bases and the J gene lost 2 bases, with 9 bases spanning the gap. The CDR3 is CASSLSQFNTGELFF. DNA for the CDR3: TGTGCCAGCAGCTTATCACAGTTTAACACCGGGGAGCTGTTTTTT.

In DNA form, the CDR3 reads TGTGCCAGCAGAGAAACTAGGGGCGGGGATGAGCAGTTCTTC. Protein: CASRETRGGDEQFF. The rearrangement links TRBV2 to TRBJ2-1, with a weak D call TRBD2 (6 bases). V was cut by 6 bases and J by 8 bases, with 17 bases left in between. This CDR3 has 14 residues. Looked up from germline, CDR1 is SNHLY and CDR2 is FYNNEI.

This clone appeared a few times. The J gene is TRBJ2-7, the V gene TRBV7-2; 7 bases line up with TRBD2. V lost 5 bases to trimming and J lost 5 bases; unmatched junction nucleotides: 6. The germline V gene has CDR1 SGHTA and CDR2 FQGNSA. The CDR3 loop spans 13 amino acids. The CDR3: CASSPRLADEQYF. The DNA for the CDR3 is TGTGCCAGCAGCCCCCGACTAGCCGACGAGCAGTACTTC.

The chain has TRBV29-1 and TRBJ1-6; 11 bases map to TRBD1. Per germline, CDR1 SQVTM and CDR2 ANQGSEA. J lost 7 bases, V lost 7 bases, and 3 bases had no gene match. The CDR3 runs to 13 residues. CDR3 loop: CSARDRGNSPLHF. DNA of the CDR3: TGCAGCGCTCGGGACAGGGGGAATTCACCCCTCCACTTT.

The V gene is TRBV5-4, the J gene TRBJ1-2; 10 bases line up with TRBD1. From germline, CDR1 is SGHNT and CDR2 YYREEE (reference sequence). The CDR3 contains 16 residues. Trimming at V came to 0 bases and at J to 4 bases, leaving 6 bases not matched to a gene. CDR3 nucleotide sequence: TGTGCCAGCAGCTTGGGCGGGGACAGGGGAGGCTATGGCTACACCTTC. Translated: CASSLGGDRGGYGYTF. Complete variable domain (other parts from reference TRBV5-4 and TRBJ1-2): ETGVTQSPTHLIKTRGQQVTLRCSSQSGHNTVSWYQQALGQGPQFIFQYYREEENGRGNFPPRFSGLQFPNYSSELNVNALELDDSALYLCASSLGGDRGGYGYTFGSGTRLTVV.

The J gene is TRBJ2-3, the V gene TRBV11-1; D gene ambiguous. V lost 0 bases to trimming and J lost 4 bases, with 8 bases between them. Germline loops: CDR1 SGHAT, CDR2 FQDESV (reference sequence). This CDR3 has 14 residues. CDR3: CASSLARSADTQYF. The CDR3 nucleotides read TGTGCCAGCAGCTTAGCGAGGTCCGCAGATACGCAGTATTTT.

The chain has TRBV7-2 and TRBJ2-3, with D possibly being TRBD2 (7 bases). The CDR3 contains 14 residues. Germline V gives CDR1 SGHTA, CDR2 FQGNSA. Trimming pared 3 bases from V and 5 bases from J, leaving 12 bases between. As DNA, the CDR3 is TGTGCCAGCAGCTTTAGGGGGGGAGGAGATACGCAGTATTTT. It codes for CASSFRGGGDTQYF.

The chain recombines TRBV4-1 with TRBJ2-5, with a weak D call TRBD2 (6 bases). CDR3 length: 15 residues. Germline CDR1 reads MGHRA; CDR2 reads YSYEKL. V was pared by 1 base and J by 2 bases, with 11 bases between. The CDR3 DNA is TGCGCCAGCAGCCAAGGCAGACTAGGACAAGAGACCCAGTACTTC. It encodes CASSQGRLGQETQYF.

The chain recombines TRBV14 with TRBJ2-1; weak D call: TRBD2 (5 bases). V dropped 5 bases and J dropped 3 bases, with 17 bases sitting between them. The CDR3 sequence is 16 residues long. CDR1 and CDR2 (germline): SGHDN, FVKESK. The chain's CDR3 is CASSDGVDVGYNEQFF. CDR3 bases: TGTGCCAGCAGCGACGGGGTAGACGTAGGCTACAATGAGCAGTTCTTC.

A remark on this clone: The junction differs from germline at one of its ends, possibly a read error. In DNA, the CDR3 is TGTGCTAGCAGCTTAGCGTCCGCGGGAGGGCCCAATGAGCAGTTCTTC. Its translation: CASSLASAGGPNEQFF. The chain carries TRBV7-7 and TRBJ2-1; 9 bases match TRBD2. The CDR3 covers 16 residues. Germline lookup yields CDR1 SSHAT and CDR2 FNYEAQ (reference sequence).

The gene calls are TRBV14 and TRBJ1-6; TRBD1 aligns across 7 bases. The CDR3 covers 17 residues. Germline V lookup: CDR1 SGHDN, CDR2 FVKESK. V dropped 2 bases and J dropped 9; count of bases not matched to a gene: 13. DNA of the CDR3: TGTGCCAGCAGCCAAAGGAGGCCGGGACAGATGCCTTCACCCCTCCACTTT. It yields the protein CASSQRRPGQMPSPLHF.

V usage is TRBV11-2 and J usage is TRBJ1-3; no firm D call. The V end was cut by 1 base, the J end by 0 bases, with 7 bases between. CDR1 and CDR2 (germline): SGHAT, FQNNGV. The CDR3 loop spans 15 amino acids. The CDR3 spells CASSLVANSGNTIYF. DNA of the CDR3: TGTGCCAGCAGCTTAGTGGCAAACTCTGGAAACACCATATATTTT.

This chain uses TRBV4-3 with TRBJ1-1, with D possibly matching TRBD1 (5 bases). The CDR3 consists of 15 residues. The germline gives CDR1 LGHNA, CDR2 YSLEER. Trimming shortened V by 0 bases and J by 5 bases, and 13 bases separated the two germline ends. CDR3 loop: CASSQDFGQGTEAFF. DNA for the CDR3: TGCGCCAGCAGCCAAGATTTTGGGCAGGGAACTGAAGCTTTCTTT.

The chain carries TRBV30 and TRBJ2-5, with 12 nucleotides matching TRBD1. CDR3 length: 15 amino acids. The germline CDR1 and CDR2 sequences are GTSNPN and SVGIG (reference sequence). Unmatched junction bases numbered 5, after V lost 0 bases and J lost 6 bases. In DNA, the CDR3 is TGTGCCTGGAGTGTACGGGGACAGGGGGCGAAGACCCAGTACTTC. This sequence encodes CAWSVRGQGAKTQYF.

The table lists this clone with a few counts. The rearrangement joins TRBV7-2 to TRBJ2-2, with 9 bases aligning to TRBD1. The germline CDR1 and CDR2 sequences are SGHTA and FQGNSA. The CDR3 is 15 residues long. Trimming removed 0 bases from V and 5 bases from J; junction bases left unmatched: 1. CDR3 coding DNA: TGTGCCAGCAGCTTAGCGACAGGGGGGACCGGGGAGCTGTTTTTT. Translation: CASSLATGGTGELFF.

The gene calls are TRBV9 and TRBJ2-6, with D maybe TRBD1 (6 bases). Germline CDR1 is SGDLS and CDR2 is YYNGEE. Trimming removed 2 bases from V and 2 bases from J, with 8 bases in between. CDR3 length equals 15 residues. The CDR3 DNA is TGTGCCAGCAGCGTCGGACAGACTGGGGCCAACGTCCTGACTTTC. This gives the protein CASSVGQTGANVLTF.

The V gene is TRBV18, the J gene TRBJ1-5; D might be TRBD1 (5 bases). V lost 3 bases to trimming and J lost 3 bases, with 15 bases between them. The CDR3 is 16 residues long. The germline gives CDR1 KGHSH, CDR2 LQKENI. The CDR3 coding sequence is TGTGCCAGCTCACCCAGGGCCGGGCGGTTCAATCAGCCCCAGCATTTT. It specifies CASSPRAGRFNQPQHF.